A selection of T cell receptor beta chains follows, all from one sample in a study of identical twins. Using its own MiXCR run on the 5' RACE reads, TCRdb lists one record per CDR3 protein. This table holds hundreds of thousands of distinct CDR3 sequences, about 7.1% found once. A further study also used this sample, focusing on yellow fever vaccine responses in identical twins.

Material for sequencing was PBMCs. The source is a woman aged 18-29 years in good health. CDR3s include the opening cysteine and the closing phenylalanine or tryptophan. The D gene is left open where the match is weak. Clone size is given for some rows only: seen once, a few or many times, or a class if the clone is expanded.

CDR3nt	CDR3aa	len	d_gene	abundance	v_gene	j_gene
TGTGCCAGCCTACCGCGGGGGTTTGGAGAGACCCAGTACTTC	CASLPRGFGETQYF	14	TRBD2	few	TRBV5-6	TRBJ2-5
TGTGCCAGCAGTCCTAGTCAACCGCGGTCCTACGAGCAGTACTTC	CASSPSQPRSYEQYF	15	.	.	TRBV12-3/TRBV12-4	TRBJ2-7
TGCGCCAGCAGCACGTGGGGACAGCAGCAAGAGACCCAGTACTTC	CASSTWGQQQETQYF	15	TRBD1	.	TRBV5-1	TRBJ2-5
TGCGCCAGCAGCCAAGATTCGCGACTAGCTGCGGATACGCAGTATTTT	CASSQDSRLAADTQYF	16	TRBD2	few	TRBV4-1	TRBJ2-3
TGCAGTGCTAGAGATCTAAGTAGCACAGATACGCAGTATTTT	CSARDLSSTDTQYF	14	.	.	TRBV20-1	TRBJ2-3
TGTGCCAGCAGTTTATCGTCAGGAATTTCACCCCTCCACTTT	CASSLSSGISPLHF	14	.	many	TRBV12-3/TRBV12-4	TRBJ1-6
TGCGCCAGCAGCTCGGAGGGACAGGGGGCTGAGACCCAGTACTTC	CASSSEGQGAETQYF	15	TRBD1	many	TRBV5-1	TRBJ2-5
TGTGCCAGCAGTTTAGGGACAGGGAACTCAGAGACCCAGTACTTC	CASSLGTGNSETQYF	15	TRBD1	few	TRBV28	TRBJ2-5
TGTGCCAGCAGCTTAGTTGAGAACAATGAGCAGTTCTTC	CASSLVENNEQFF	13	.	few	TRBV7-8	TRBJ2-1
TGTGCCAGCAGCGTTGGACTAGCCCGAGGGGCGGATACGCAGTATTTT	CASSVGLARGADTQYF	16	TRBD2	.	TRBV7-9	TRBJ2-3
TGTGCCAGCAGCCATCGGGCGGGGAATGGCTACACCTTC	CASSHRAGNGYTF	13	.	few	TRBV3-1	TRBJ1-2
TGTGCCATCAGTGCAGAGACAGGGAGAGACGGTTCACCCCTCCACTTT	CAISAETGRDGSPLHF	16	TRBD1	few	TRBV10-3	TRBJ1-6
TGTGCCAGCAGGCCCCGAGGGAGCGGCCCCTACAATGAGCAGTTCTTC	CASRPRGSGPYNEQFF	16	.	.	TRBV7-2	TRBJ2-1
TGTGCCAGCAGCTTAACGGGCAAGACTAGCGGGAGGTTCAATGAGCAGTTCTTC	CASSLTGKTSGRFNEQFF	18	TRBD2	.	TRBV7-3	TRBJ2-1
TGTGCCACTACCCTACAGGTTAACACTGAAGCTTTCTTT	CATTLQVNTEAFF	13	.	many	TRBV12-3/TRBV12-4	TRBJ1-1
TGTGCCAGCAGCCTCCAGGGGTCCTGGGCAGATACGCAGTATTTT	CASSLQGSWADTQYF	15	.	few	TRBV5-5	TRBJ2-3
TGTGCCAGCTTAGAACAGGGGAACACCGGGGAGCTGTTTTTT	CASLEQGNTGELFF	14	.	.	TRBV28	TRBJ2-2
TGTGCCAGCAGTTTAATCCCGGGAACCAACTATGGCTACACCTTC	CASSLIPGTNYGYTF	15	.	few	TRBV12-3/TRBV12-4	TRBJ1-2
TGTGCCAGCAGCGTAGTAGGGGGAGAGACTGAGCAGTTCTTC	CASSVVGGETEQFF	14	.	.	TRBV9	TRBJ2-1
TGCGCCAGCAGCTCCTCCGGGACAGGGGTTACTGAAGCTTTCTTT	CASSSSGTGVTEAFF	15	TRBD1	many	TRBV5-1	TRBJ1-1
TGCAGTGCTCGAGCGGGGCAGGGGGATGGAGATACGCAGTATTTT	CSARAGQGDGDTQYF	15	.	few	TRBV20-1	TRBJ2-3
TGTGCCAGCAGTTACTCCTCTGGGACATATACCTCAGATACGCAGTATTTT	CASSYSSGTYTSDTQYF	17	.	few	TRBV6-5	TRBJ2-3
TGTGCCAGCAGTGGATGGACATCTTCTTACAATGAGCAGTTCTTC	CASSGWTSSYNEQFF	15	.	many	TRBV7-8	TRBJ2-1
TGCGCCAGCAGCCAACACCCCCAAACGCTCACAGATACGCAGTATTTT	CASSQHPQTLTDTQYF	16	.	few	TRBV4-1	TRBJ2-3
TGTGCCATCAGTGAGTCTCGCGGGAACTCCTACAATGAGCAGTTCTTC	CAISESRGNSYNEQFF	16	.	.	TRBV10-3	TRBJ2-1
TGCGCCAGCAGCCCGGATGGACTAGCGGGGGAGACCCAGTACTTC	CASSPDGLAGETQYF	15	TRBD2	.	TRBV5-1	TRBJ2-5
TGTGCCAGCAGGCCCCGCGGGGCCGGGGCCAACGTCCTGACTTTC	CASRPRGAGANVLTF	15	.	.	TRBV14	TRBJ2-6
TGCGCCAGCAGCCAAGGGGATCTAGCGGGAGTCTCCGAGCAGTACTTC	CASSQGDLAGVSEQYF	16	TRBD2	many	TRBV4-1	TRBJ2-7
TGTGCCAGCAGCCAATTAAGTCGACAGGCACATAATGAAAAACTGTTTTTT	CASSQLSRQAHNEKLFF	17	.	.	TRBV7-9	TRBJ1-4
TGTGCCAGCAGTCCAACTAGCGGGAGCGGTAATGAGCAGTTCTTC	CASSPTSGSGNEQFF	15	TRBD2	few	TRBV12-3/TRBV12-4	TRBJ2-1
TGTGCCAGCACCAGCGGTGTAGCAAGGAGCTACGAGCAGTACTTC	CASTSGVARSYEQYF	15	.	.	TRBV12-3/TRBV12-4	TRBJ2-7
TGTGCCAGCAGCTTAGCCTCCCTAGCGGGAGGGCCCTCCTACAATGAGCAGTTCTTC	CASSLASLAGGPSYNEQFF	19	TRBD2	.	TRBV11-1	TRBJ2-1
TGTGCCACCAGCAGAGATAAGGGGGGCACTGAAGCTTTCTTT	CATSRDKGGTEAFF	14	.	many	TRBV15	TRBJ1-1
TGTGCCAGCAGCTTTCCGGTTGTTGAGCAGTTCTTC	CASSFPVVEQFF	12	.	few	TRBV7-2	TRBJ2-1
TGTGCCAGGAGCCGGAGGCCCGGGGAGCTGTTTTTT	CARSRRPGELFF	12	.	.	TRBV5-6	TRBJ2-2
TGCGCCAGCAGCTTGGAGATGGTAGGTGAGCAGTTCTTC	CASSLEMVGEQFF	13	.	few	TRBV5-1	TRBJ2-1
TGTGCCAGCAGTTTACCGGGACAGGGGCCGCTGGGTGGTGGAAACACCATATATTTT	CASSLPGQGPLGGGNTIYF	19	TRBD1	many	TRBV27	TRBJ1-3
TGTGCCAGCAGCGTGGACAGGGGGTACGAGCAGTACTTC	CASSVDRGYEQYF	13	TRBD1	.	TRBV9	TRBJ2-7
TGTGCCACCAGTGATTGGCTCGGGGAGACCCAGTACTTC	CATSDWLGETQYF	13	.	.	TRBV24-1	TRBJ2-5
TGTGCCAGCAGCGTAAACCCAAGCTCCTACAATGAGCAGTTCTTC	CASSVNPSSYNEQFF	15	.	few	TRBV9	TRBJ2-1
TGTGCCAGTAGTATCGCAGGGGAGACCCAGTACTTC	CASSIAGETQYF	12	.	many	TRBV19	TRBJ2-5
TGTGCCAGCAGCTTAGTGCAGGCCTCCCAGGCTGAAGCTTTCTTT	CASSLVQASQAEAFF	15	.	many	TRBV7-9	TRBJ1-1
TGTGCCAGCAGCCCCGTTAGCGGGAGAACCTACGAGCAGTACTTC	CASSPVSGRTYEQYF	15	TRBD2	.	TRBV7-9	TRBJ2-7
TGTGCCAGCAGCTTCCTTTTAGGGGGTGAGCAGTTCTTC	CASSFLLGGEQFF	13	.	.	TRBV7-2	TRBJ2-1
TGCAGTGCTCGAGACATAACAGGGATCAATGAGCAGTTCTTC	CSARDITGINEQFF	14	.	.	TRBV20-1	TRBJ2-1
TGTGCCAGCAGTTTAATCGACAGAAACCAAGAGACCCAGTACTTC	CASSLIDRNQETQYF	15	.	.	TRBV12-3/TRBV12-4	TRBJ2-5